This T cell receptor beta chain was retrieved from a study of T cell changes during pregnancy in multiple sclerosis. The CDR3 contains 14 residues. Trimming removed 6 bases from V and 0 bases from J, with 10 bases in between. Germline loops: CDR1 MNHNY, CDR2 SVGAGI (reference sequence). Clones were sequenced by immunoSEQ multiplex PCR, and TCRdb holds only the in-frame ones, with some missing. The sample records approximately 100,000 clones, 91% being singletons. The chain employs TRBV6-6 and TRBJ2-3; D is unresolved. Sequences were derived from peripheral blood, sampled in the second trimester of pregnancy. This receptor was taken from a female donor with multiple sclerosis, enrolled in a pregnancy study. The CDR3 reads CASSPLASTDTQYF. The CDR3 coding sequence is TGTGCCAGCAGCCCCCTGGCTAGCACAGATACGCAGTATTTT.